This TCR beta chain was sequenced for a study of cytomegalovirus exposure and HLA in healthy donors. In the PCR, 60 Vbeta and 13 Jbeta primers were used. Clones were sequenced by immunoSEQ multiplex PCR, and TCRdb holds only the in-frame ones, with some missing. The sample yields approximately 110,000 clones, around 64% seen once. Samples came from healthy bone marrow donors. On this clone itself: Antigen specificity is unknown.

General observations from the study: A later analysis found that most CMV-associated TCR beta chains appeared HLA-restricted.

Sequenced material: PBMCs. The receptor was derived from a woman in her thirties in good health and CMV-seronegative.

CDR3 protein: CASSRGQGVATNEKLFF. The CDR3 DNA follows: TGCGCCAGCAGCCGAGGACAGGGGGTGGCGACTAATGAAAAACTGTTTTTT. The rearrangement links TRBV5-1 to TRBJ1-4; 10 nucleotides line up with TRBD1. V was pared by 4 bases and J by 2 bases, with 8 bases of the junction left unmatched. CDR3 length: 17 amino acids. Germline V gene lookup returns CDR1 SGHRS and CDR2 YFSETQ.